The clone carrying this T cell receptor beta chain was seen at least ten times. The record originates from a study of early T cells in non-severe SARS-CoV-2 infection. Individual cDNA molecules were tagged with unique molecular identifiers. TCRdb re-called the 5' RACE reads with MiXCR, one entry per CDR3 protein. The sample gives about 50,000 distinct CDR3 sequences, about 12% of which show up once; about 2.4% is in the top ten. The sequencing used whole blood, collected at baseline. The TCR sequence derives from an adult who was a healthcare worker with PCR-confirmed SARS-CoV-2 infection or an uninfected control (not recorded which).

The CDR3 reads CASSPAGGPYNEQFF. The CDR3 DNA is TGTGCCAGCAGCCCCGCAGGGGGCCCCTACAATGAGCAGTTCTTC. This chain links TRBV7-2 with TRBJ2-1; 8 bases align to TRBD1. Germline loops: CDR1 SGHTA, CDR2 FQGNSA. The CDR3 has 15 amino acids. V was clipped by 5 bases and J by 2 bases; unmatched bases: 5. Complete variable domain (other parts from reference TRBV7-2 and TRBJ2-1): GAGVSQSPSNKVTEKGKDVELRCDPISGHTALYWYRQSLGQGLEFLIYFQGNSAPDKSGLPSDRFSAERTGGSVSTLTIQRTQQEDSAVYLCASSPAGGPYNEQFFGPGTRLTVL.